This entry describes one TCR beta chain. Its antigen is undetermined. Trimming took 3 bases from V and 4 from J; bases not matched to a gene: 3. Looked up from germline, CDR1 is SGHTA and CDR2 is FQGNSA. CDR3 length: 15 amino acids. Unique molecular identifiers tagged the TCR beta cDNA libraries. Some 500,000 cDNA molecules were recovered from an input of about 1 to 10 million T cells. TCRdb ran MiXCR on the PCR reads and lists one entry per CDR3 protein. The sample includes about 680,000 distinct CDR3 sequences, 55% to 60% of them seen just once. This sample stems from a study of post-analysis software for immune sequencing data. Study-level results: By F measure, strong co-clustering occurred among samples prepared in the same batch. Compared with controls, patients had more of 4 or 5 TRBV segments, including TRBV5-6, TRBV5-1 and TRBV20-1. Multiple sclerosis patients showed significantly lower normalized Chao1 diversity than controls did.

Material: blood. This sequence was found in a girl aged 2 to 9 with multiple sclerosis. V and J are TRBV7-2 and TRBJ2-7, with 13 bases that match TRBD2. In DNA, the CDR3 is TGTGCCAGCAGCTTGCGGACTAGCGGGAGTTACGAGCAGTACTTC. Its translation is CASSLRTSGSYEQYF.